This T cell receptor (beta chain) was recovered during a study of blood T cell repertoires in COVID-19 (dated by TCRdb to about 2020). About the investigation overall: Samples from collaborators originated in the United States, Italy and Spain and spanned both the acute and convalescent phases of COVID-19. The prospective study material was composed of cDNA or gDNA derived from T cells, B-cell-depleted T cells, or PBMCs. Subjects who had been exposed to COVID-19, were actively infected with it, or had recovered from it provided the deeply sampled blood TCRbeta repertoires that made up the dataset. A freely available public database, intended as a resource for researchers studying the immune response to SARS-CoV-2, is where the repertoires were released. The samples were drawn from the first 160 participants of the ongoing ImmuneRACE study and from 1,254 subjects provided by 6 global collaborators. A de-identified subject ID, COVID-19 status, age in years and sex were almost always included in the sample metadata. Where HLA class I and class II types were available, the types were taken from metadata supplied by the sample provider, not from assay-based typing. What the work shows at the level of the full study, not this receptor alone: Clinical and demographic metadata were provided uncurated, with the amount varying by source and participant.

The immunoSEQ Assay, a bias-controlled multiplex PCR, was used to amplify TCRbeta CDR3 regions from genomic DNA. Processing in the source paper ran as follows. Nucleated cell counts per sample were estimated from amplification of reference gene primers within the assay. To quantify the absolute abundance of each unique TCRbeta CDR3 rearrangement, sequence reads were collapsed and filtered. For each sample, productive Simpson clonality was calculated by taking the square root of Simpson's diversity index across productive rearrangements. TCRdb limited this immuneACCESS table to in-frame rearrangements with V and J called. A share of clones is missing; checked studies link under half to unresolved V genes, and the rest is unexplained. V and J calls and clone size are as listed in that table; D and trimming were resolved from the DNA. The sample contains more than 150,000 clones, 79% of them found a single time. The top ten constitute around 15% of the sample.

Germline trimming amounts to 4 bases on V and 1 base on J, with 7 as the count of junction bases outside the gene matches. From a lookup of the germline V gene (reference sequence), CDR1 and CDR2 are SGHKS and YYEKEE. CDR3 length: 16 amino acids, cysteine to phenylalanine. Just CDR3 DNA is preserved here, 48 bases in frame from base 1. A word on this clone: No cognate antigen has been identified for it. There are no base qualities to consult, and no much larger clone falls within one base.

Collaborating institutions collected whole blood in K2EDTA tubes following their own protocols. For TCRbeta analysis, collaborators shipped samples in one of three forms: frozen whole blood, isolated PBMCs, or DNA extracted from either of those sample types. In this chain, TRBV5-5 is recombined with TRBJ2-2, and TRBD1 matches 7 of the central bases. The sequenced material came from peripheral blood. The source is a man in his sixties with active or convalescent COVID-19. The CDR3 is CASSARTGGNTGELFF. The base sequence is TGTGCCAGCAGCGCCCGGACAGGAGGGAACACCGGGGAGCTGTTTTTT.